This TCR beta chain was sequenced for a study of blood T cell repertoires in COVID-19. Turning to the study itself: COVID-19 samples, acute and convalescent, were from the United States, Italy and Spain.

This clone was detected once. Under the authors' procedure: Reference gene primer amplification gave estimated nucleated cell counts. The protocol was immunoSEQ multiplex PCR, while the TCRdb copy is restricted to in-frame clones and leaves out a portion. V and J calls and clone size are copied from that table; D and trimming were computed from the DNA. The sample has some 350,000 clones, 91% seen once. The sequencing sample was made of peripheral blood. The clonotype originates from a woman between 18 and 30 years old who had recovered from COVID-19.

The CDR3: CASSGRAGKPNYGYTF. The DNA of the CDR3 is TGTGCCAGCAGCGGAAGAGCAGGGAAACCTAACTATGGCTACACCTTC. The rearrangement joins TRBV21-1 to TRBJ1-2; the table calls TRBD1, which could not be checked here. TRBV21-1 counts as a pseudogene. This CDR3 has 16 amino acids.